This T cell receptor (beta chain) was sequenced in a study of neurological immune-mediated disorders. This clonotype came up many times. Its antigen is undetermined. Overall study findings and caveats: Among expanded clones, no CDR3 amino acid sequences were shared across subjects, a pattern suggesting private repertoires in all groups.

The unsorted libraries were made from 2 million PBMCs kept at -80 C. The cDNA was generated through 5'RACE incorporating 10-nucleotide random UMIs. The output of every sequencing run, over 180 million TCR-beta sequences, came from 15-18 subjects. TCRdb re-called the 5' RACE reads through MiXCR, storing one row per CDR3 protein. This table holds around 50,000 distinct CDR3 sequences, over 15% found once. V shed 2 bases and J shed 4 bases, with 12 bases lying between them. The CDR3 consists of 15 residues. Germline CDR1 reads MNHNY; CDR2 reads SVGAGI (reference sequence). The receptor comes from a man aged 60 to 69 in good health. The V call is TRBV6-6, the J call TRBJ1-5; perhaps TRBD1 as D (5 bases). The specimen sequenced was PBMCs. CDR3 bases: TGTGCCAGCAGTTACCGGGGGGAACGGAATCAGCCCCAGCATTTT. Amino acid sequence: CASSYRGERNQPQHF.